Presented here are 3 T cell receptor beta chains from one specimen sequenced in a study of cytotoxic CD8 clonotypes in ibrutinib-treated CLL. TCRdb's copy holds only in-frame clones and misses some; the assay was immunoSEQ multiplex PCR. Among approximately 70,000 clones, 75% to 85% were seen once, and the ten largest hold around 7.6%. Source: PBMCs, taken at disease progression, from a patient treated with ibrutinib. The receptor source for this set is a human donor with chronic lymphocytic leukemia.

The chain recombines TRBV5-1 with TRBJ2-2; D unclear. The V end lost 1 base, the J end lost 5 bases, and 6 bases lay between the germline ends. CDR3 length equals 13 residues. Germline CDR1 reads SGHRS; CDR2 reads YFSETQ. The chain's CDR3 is CASSLQITGELFF. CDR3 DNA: TGCGCCAGCAGCTTGCAGATTACCGGGGAGCTGTTTTTT.

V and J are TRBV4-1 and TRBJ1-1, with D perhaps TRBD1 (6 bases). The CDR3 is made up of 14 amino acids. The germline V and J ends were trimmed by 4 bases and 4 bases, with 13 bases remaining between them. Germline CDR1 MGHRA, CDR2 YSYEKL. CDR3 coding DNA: TGCGCCAGCAGCCCCGACAGGAGGGTCACTGAAGCTTTCTTT. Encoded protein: CASSPDRRVTEAFF.

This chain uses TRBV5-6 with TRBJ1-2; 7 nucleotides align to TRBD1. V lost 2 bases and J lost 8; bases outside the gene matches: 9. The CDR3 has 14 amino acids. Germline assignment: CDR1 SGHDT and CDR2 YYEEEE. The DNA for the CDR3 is TGTGCCAGCAGCTTTGTATCCGGGACAGTCGGCTACACCTTC. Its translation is CASSFVSGTVGYTF.